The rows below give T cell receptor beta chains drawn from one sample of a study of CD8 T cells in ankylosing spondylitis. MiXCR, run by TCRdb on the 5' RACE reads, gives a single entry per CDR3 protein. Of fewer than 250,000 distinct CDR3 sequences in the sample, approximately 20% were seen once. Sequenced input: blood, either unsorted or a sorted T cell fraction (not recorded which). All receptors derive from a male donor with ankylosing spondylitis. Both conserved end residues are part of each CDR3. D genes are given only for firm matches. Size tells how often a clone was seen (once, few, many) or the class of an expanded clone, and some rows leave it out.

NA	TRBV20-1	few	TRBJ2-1	TGCAGTGCTAGAGACATTGAAGGATACAATGAGCAGTTCTTC	CSARDIEGYNEQFF
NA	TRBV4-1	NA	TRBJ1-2	TGCGCCAGCAGCCAAGTGGCAGCGATCTATGGCTACACCTTC	CASSQVAAIYGYTF
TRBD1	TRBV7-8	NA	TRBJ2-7	TGTGCCACCACGACCGGCACAGGGGCGGAAGAGCAGTACTTC	CATTTGTGAEEQYF
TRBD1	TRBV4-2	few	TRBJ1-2	TGTGCCAGCAGCCAGTCCGAATCGGACAGGGGATACTATGGCTACACCTTC	CASSQSESDRGYYGYTF
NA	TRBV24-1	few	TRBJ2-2	TGTGCCACCCCCGAGACGTTAGCGAACACCGGGGAGCTGTTTTTT	CATPETLANTGELFF
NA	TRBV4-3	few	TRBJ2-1	TGCGCCAGCAGCCAAGCCCGGACCCCGCCCAATGAGCAGTTCTTC	CASSQARTPPNEQFF
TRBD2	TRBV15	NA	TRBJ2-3	TGTGCCACCAGTGGGCGGGGGAACACAGATACGCAGTATTTT	CATSGRGNTDTQYF
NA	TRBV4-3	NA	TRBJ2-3	TGCGCCAGCAGCCCGGGCATATCTAGCACAGATACGCAGTATTTT	CASSPGISSTDTQYF
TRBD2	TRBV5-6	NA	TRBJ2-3	TGTGCCAGCAGCTTGGAGCTAGCGGGGGGCTCCAGGACAGATACGCAGTATTTT	CASSLELAGGSRTDTQYF
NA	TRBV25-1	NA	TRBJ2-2	TGTGCCAGCTCAGTCTCGGCCGGGGAGCTGTTTTTT	CASSVSAGELFF
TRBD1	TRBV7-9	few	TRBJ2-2	TGTGCCAGCGGGCAGGGGGACACCGGGGAGCTGTTTTTT	CASGQGDTGELFF
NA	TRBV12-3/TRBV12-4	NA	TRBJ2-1	TGTGCCAGCAGTTTTCAAAGTCGGAATGAGCAGTTCTTC	CASSFQSRNEQFF
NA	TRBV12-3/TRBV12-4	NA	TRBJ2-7	TGTGCCAGCAGTTGGGACTCCCCCGGATTATACGAGCAGTACTTC	CASSWDSPGLYEQYF
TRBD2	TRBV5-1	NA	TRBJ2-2	TGCGCCAGCAGCGCCAGACTAGCGGGGTTTACCGGGGAGCTGTTTTTT	CASSARLAGFTGELFF
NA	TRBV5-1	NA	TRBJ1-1	TGCGCCAGCAGCTCCGGACGGGACCCTGAAGCTTTCTTT	CASSSGRDPEAFF